This is a list of T cell receptor beta chains from one sample in a study of cytomegalovirus exposure and HLA in healthy donors. Produced via immunoSEQ multiplex PCR; TCRdb's table is partial and in-frame only. The sample yields over 110,000 clones, 75% to 90% seen once. The sample consisted of PBMCs. All receptors derive from a middle-aged man in good health and CMV-seronegative. The CDR3 runs from the conserved cysteine through the conserved F or W. D genes are given only for firm matches. Size is omitted from some rows. Given values are once, few, many or a class for expanded clones.

d_gene: TRBD1; len: 15; j_gene: TRBJ1-1; v_gene: TRBV30; abundance: NA; CDR3nt: TGTGCCTGGAGTGGATTTGACAGGGGGACGGCTGAAGCTTTCTTT; CDR3aa: CAWSGFDRGTAEAFF
d_gene: NA; len: 14; j_gene: TRBJ1-2; v_gene: TRBV19; abundance: NA; CDR3nt: TGTGCCAGTACTGGCAGGGGTGTTTTGGGTGGCTACACCTTC; CDR3aa: CASTGRGVLGGYTF
d_gene: TRBD1; len: 15; j_gene: TRBJ1-2; v_gene: TRBV5-5; abundance: NA; CDR3nt: TGTGCCAGCAGCTTCCTAAACAGGGGAAGCTATGGCTACACCTTC; CDR3aa: CASSFLNRGSYGYTF
d_gene: NA; len: 13; j_gene: TRBJ1-3; v_gene: TRBV19; abundance: NA; CDR3nt: TGTGCCACCAGAAGGGCGGGTGGAAACACCATATATTTT; CDR3aa: CATRRAGGNTIYF
d_gene: NA; len: 14; j_gene: TRBJ2-5; v_gene: TRBV5-1; abundance: NA; CDR3nt: TGCGCCAGCAGCTTGGCTAAATACCAAGAGACCCAGTACTTC; CDR3aa: CASSLAKYQETQYF
d_gene: TRBD2; len: 19; j_gene: TRBJ2-1; v_gene: TRBV2; abundance: NA; CDR3nt: TGTGCCAGCAGGGGGGGAGGACTAGCGGGGGGGCCCGGGGACAATGAGCAGTTCTTC; CDR3aa: CASRGGGLAGGPGDNEQFF
d_gene: TRBD1; len: 14; j_gene: TRBJ2-7; v_gene: TRBV6-5; abundance: NA; CDR3nt: TGTGCCAGCAGTTCCTGGACAGGGAGGTACGAGCAGTACTTC; CDR3aa: CASSSWTGRYEQYF
d_gene: TRBD1; len: 14; j_gene: TRBJ1-5; v_gene: TRBV6-6; abundance: few; CDR3nt: TGTGCCAGCAGTCGGACAGGCCCGTCGATGGCCCAGCATTTT; CDR3aa: CASSRTGPSMAQHF
d_gene: TRBD1; len: 12; j_gene: TRBJ1-4; v_gene: TRBV7-9; abundance: once; CDR3nt: TGTGCCAGCAGCTTAACAGGGGGCGACGGCATTTTT; CDR3aa: CASSLTGGDGIF
d_gene: TRBD1; len: 16; j_gene: TRBJ1-5; v_gene: TRBV6-5; abundance: NA; CDR3nt: TGTGCCAGCAGTTACTCTCGGGACAGCCGCAATCAGCCCCAGCATTTT; CDR3aa: CASSYSRDSRNQPQHF
d_gene: NA; len: 14; j_gene: TRBJ1-5; v_gene: TRBV11-2; abundance: NA; CDR3nt: TGTGCCAGCAGTCTAGAGTTAGGAAATCAGCCCCAGCATTTT; CDR3aa: CASSLELGNQPQHF
d_gene: NA; len: 16; j_gene: TRBJ2-6; v_gene: TRBV7-9; abundance: NA; CDR3nt: TGTGCCAGCAGCACCTCCAGGGTGTCTGGGGCCAACGTCCTGACTTTC; CDR3aa: CASSTSRVSGANVLTF
d_gene: NA; len: 14; j_gene: TRBJ1-3; v_gene: TRBV5-4; abundance: NA; CDR3nt: TGTGCCAGCAGCTTGGCCGCCAGGGGAGACACCATATATTTT; CDR3aa: CASSLAARGDTIYF
d_gene: NA; len: 12; j_gene: TRBJ1-4; v_gene: TRBV5-1; abundance: NA; CDR3nt: TGCGCCAGCAGACAGGTGGGAGAAAAACTGTTTTTT; CDR3aa: CASRQVGEKLFF
d_gene: NA; len: 13; j_gene: TRBJ1-1; v_gene: TRBV7-8; abundance: few; CDR3nt: TGTGCCAGCAGCCACGGGGGGAACACTGAAGCTTTCTTT; CDR3aa: CASSHGGNTEAFF
d_gene: TRBD1; len: 16; j_gene: TRBJ2-7; v_gene: TRBV5-1; abundance: NA; CDR3nt: TGCGCCAGCAGCCCGGGCGTCCGGACAGGTGTGACTGAGCAGTACTTC; CDR3aa: CASSPGVRTGVTEQYF
d_gene: TRBD1; len: 15; j_gene: TRBJ1-4; v_gene: TRBV30; abundance: NA; CDR3nt: TGTGCCTGGAGTACCAGGGGGGCGATTAGGGAAAAACTGTTTTTT; CDR3aa: CAWSTRGAIREKLFF
d_gene: NA; len: 15; j_gene: TRBJ2-4; v_gene: TRBV18; abundance: NA; CDR3nt: TGTGCCAGCTCACCGGCAGGAACCCCTTTAAACATTCAGTACTTC; CDR3aa: CASSPAGTPLNIQYF
d_gene: NA; len: 16; j_gene: TRBJ1-3; v_gene: TRBV5-4; abundance: NA; CDR3nt: TGTGCCAGCAGCCCGGTTGGAGGGGTTTCTGGAAACACCATATATTTT; CDR3aa: CASSPVGGVSGNTIYF
d_gene: NA; len: 13; j_gene: TRBJ2-7; v_gene: TRBV7-2; abundance: NA; CDR3nt: TGTGCCAGCAGTATCGGGATAGGACGCGAGCAGTACTTC; CDR3aa: CASSIGIGREQYF
d_gene: NA; len: 12; j_gene: TRBJ2-7; v_gene: TRBV29-1; abundance: NA; CDR3nt: TGCAGCGTTGACGCCCCCGGGGAGGAGCAGTACTTC; CDR3aa: CSVDAPGEEQYF
d_gene: TRBD2; len: 16; j_gene: TRBJ2-7; v_gene: TRBV6-5; abundance: NA; CDR3nt: TGTGCCAGCAGTTACACTAGCGGGCGTCCCTCTTACGAGCAGTACTTC; CDR3aa: CASSYTSGRPSYEQYF
d_gene: TRBD2; len: 18; j_gene: TRBJ2-7; v_gene: TRBV5-4; abundance: NA; CDR3nt: TGTGCCAGCAGCTTGGGACTAGCGGGGGTACCCAGCTCCTACGAGCAGTACTTC; CDR3aa: CASSLGLAGVPSSYEQYF
d_gene: NA; len: 14; j_gene: TRBJ1-1; v_gene: TRBV18; abundance: NA; CDR3nt: TGTGCCAGCTCACTCTCTAAGGCCGGGACAGAAGCTTTCTTT; CDR3aa: CASSLSKAGTEAFF
d_gene: TRBD1; len: 16; j_gene: TRBJ1-2; v_gene: TRBV4-3; abundance: NA; CDR3nt: TGCGCCAGCAGCCATAGGACAGGGCAAAAAGGGGATGGCTACACCTTC; CDR3aa: CASSHRTGQKGDGYTF
d_gene: NA; len: 14; j_gene: TRBJ2-2; v_gene: TRBV5-4; abundance: few; CDR3nt: TGTGCCACCACCGACAGTCCGAACACCGGGGAGCTGTTTTTT; CDR3aa: CATTDSPNTGELFF
d_gene: NA; len: 13; j_gene: TRBJ2-7; v_gene: TRBV13; abundance: NA; CDR3nt: TGTGCCAGCAGCCCGACAGGTCGGTACGAGCAGTACTTC; CDR3aa: CASSPTGRYEQYF